In its sample, the clone carrying this T cell receptor beta chain was seen many times. Its specificity is not known. This sample is drawn from a study of CD8 T cells in ankylosing spondylitis. Study-level results: Under 10 highly homologous variants formed a TCR beta motif that appeared characteristic of ankylosing spondylitis blood.

Between the trimmed V and J ends, which lost 5 bases and 1 base, there was a span of 11 bases. Germline CDR1 and CDR2: SEHNR and FQNEAQ (reference sequence). The CDR3 has 14 residues. TCRdb fed the 5' RACE reads into MiXCR, producing one record per CDR3 protein. The table records 450,000 to 550,000 distinct CDR3 sequences, approximately 5% of them present only once. Specimen: blood, either unsorted or a sorted T cell fraction (not recorded which). The clonotype originates from a male donor with ankylosing spondylitis. This chain connects TRBV7-9 to TRBJ1-2; D is unclear. CDR3 sequence reads: CASSPGRSNYGYTF. The CDR3 bases are TGTGCCAGCAGCCCCGGGAGGAGTAACTATGGCTACACCTTC.